The subject of this entry is one T cell receptor (beta chain). This sample was taken from a study of blood T cell repertoires in COVID-19. The wider study: Both acute and convalescent COVID-19 samples were obtained from the United States, Italy and Spain. Sources were T cells, B-cell-depleted T cells, or PBMCs; the material itself was cDNA or gDNA.

Participants were aged roughly 18 to 100 years from 20 to 30 US areas. Participant-given clinical history determined each cohort assignment. V was pared by 7 bases and J by 8 bases, with 12 bases of the junction left unmatched. This CDR3 contains 14 residues. Germline lookup yields CDR1 MNHNS and CDR2 SASEGT. Clones were read by immunoSEQ multiplex PCR, and TCRdb kept only the in-frame ones, dropping some. The sample lists roughly 220,000 clones, 80% to 90% occurring once. The receptor comes from a woman aged 40-49 years with acute COVID-19. The specimen sequenced was PBMCs or T cells enriched from blood (not recorded which). The rearrangement links TRBV6-1 to TRBJ1-2; 8 bases fit TRBD1. The CDR3 is CASTGNQGAGGYTF. Written as DNA, the CDR3 is TGTGCCAGCACCGGTAACCAGGGGGCAGGGGGCTACACCTTC.